This T cell receptor beta chain stems from a study of graft-versus-host responses after intestinal transplantation. Study-level findings and limits: The presence of high graft-versus-host to host-versus-graft clonal ratios in allografts characterized patients with graft-donor T cell macrochimerism. Investigators detected GvH clones in recipient marrow, with some emerging earlier in ileum or blood. There was an association between peak levels of circulating GvH clones and early post-transplant HvG declines.

A note on this clone: No antigen is known for it.

The table came from immunoSEQ multiplex PCR; TCRdb's copy has only in-frame clones and leaves some out. The sample includes 50,000 to 80,000 clones, 90% of them seen just once. The CDR3 length is 13 residues. Trimming pared 5 bases from V and 8 bases from J, leaving 13 bases between. Per the germline V gene, CDR1 is SEHNR and CDR2 is FQNEAQ (reference sequence). The TCR comes from a human donor who was the organ donor for an intestinal transplant. This sequence joins TRBV7-9 and TRBJ2-1; D perhaps matches TRBD2 (6 bases). The sequences come from unstimulated CD8+ T cells sorted from spleen or lymph node cells, collected before transplant. CDR3 nucleotide sequence: TGTGCCAGCAGCCAAACACTAGCCTATGAGCAGTTCTTC. Its translation is CASSQTLAYEQFF. Supplemented by reference TRBV7-9 and TRBJ2-1, the full variable domain reads DTGVSQNPRHKITKRGQNVTFRCDPISEHNRLYWYRQTLGQGPEFLTYFQNEAQLEKSRLLSDRFSAERPKGSFSTLEIQRTEQGDSAMYLCASSQTLAYEQFFGPGTRLTVL.